This T cell receptor (beta chain) was obtained from a study of blood T cell repertoires in COVID-19. Turning to the study itself: The United States, Italy and Spain were the sources of the acute and convalescent COVID-19 samples. PBMCs, B-cell-depleted T cells, or T cells provided the cDNA or gDNA that made up the material.

In Seattle, patients joined the study during active infection and were tracked longitudinally. Authors' processing steps: Nucleated cell number was recorded as an estimate derived from reference gene primer amplification. The repertoire was sequenced with immunoSEQ multiplex PCR; TCRdb's copy has only in-frame clones and lacks some. Clone size and V and J calls were adopted from that table, with D and trimming inferred from the DNA. The table records hundreds of thousands of clones, 70% to 90% of them present only once. The germline gives CDR1 SGDLS, CDR2 YYNGEE. V lost 4 bases, J lost 4 bases, and 14 bases lay in between. This CDR3 is built from 14 residues.

This receptor was obtained from a woman aged 70 to 79 with COVID-19, enrolled during active disease. The chain uses TRBV9 and TRBJ1-1; D possibly corresponds to TRBD1 (6 bases). Sequenced sample: peripheral blood. CDR3 in DNA: TGTGCCAGCAGCTTAATAACAGGGTTCACTGAAGCTTTCTTT. Protein product: CASSLITGFTEAFF.